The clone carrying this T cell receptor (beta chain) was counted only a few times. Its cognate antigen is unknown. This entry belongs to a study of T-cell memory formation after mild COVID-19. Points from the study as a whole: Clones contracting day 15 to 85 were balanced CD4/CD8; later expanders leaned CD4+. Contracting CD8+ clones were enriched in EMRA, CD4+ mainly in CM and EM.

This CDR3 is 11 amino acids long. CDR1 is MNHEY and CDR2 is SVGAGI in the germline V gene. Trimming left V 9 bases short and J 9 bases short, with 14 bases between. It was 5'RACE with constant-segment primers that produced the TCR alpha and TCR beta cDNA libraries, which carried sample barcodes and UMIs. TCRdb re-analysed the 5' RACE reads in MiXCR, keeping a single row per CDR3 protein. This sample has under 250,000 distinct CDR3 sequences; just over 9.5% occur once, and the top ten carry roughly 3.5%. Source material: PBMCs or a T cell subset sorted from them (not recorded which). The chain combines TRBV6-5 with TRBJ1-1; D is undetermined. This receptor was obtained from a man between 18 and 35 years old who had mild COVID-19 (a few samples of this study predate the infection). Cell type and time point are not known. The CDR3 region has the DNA TGTGCCAGTTACACGGCGGTCAAAGCTTTCTTT. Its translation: CASYTAVKAFF.